This T cell receptor (beta chain) is drawn from a study of long-term antiretroviral therapy in people with HIV. Study summary: A decade or so separates the oldest specimens from the later 2015 immediate-ART recommendation. Regarding the study as a whole: Post-ART, diversity grew, though it stayed under transplant donor control levels. Dominating the repertoire at all time points were the clones that expanded before ART.

The V gene lost 6 bases and the J gene lost 1 base, with 12 bases spanning the gap. The CDR3 length is 15 residues. Germline lookup yields CDR1 MNHEY and CDR2 SVGAGI. About this clone itself: What it recognizes is unknown.

Survey-level resolution applied to immunoSEQ assay v3.0. The study targeted about 40,000-55,000 T-cell genomes per sample in sequencing. Data came from immunoSEQ multiplex PCR; TCRdb stores just in-frame clones and leaves some out. The table has around 34,000 clones, about 70% seen once. The origin of this receptor is a man aged 45 to 65 with HIV. Sequenced material: unsorted PBMCs, taken 3 years after starting antiretroviral therapy. This chain joins TRBV6-5 and TRBJ2-2; D is ambiguous. The CDR3 region is CASREWWQNTGELFF. CDR3 nucleotides: TGTGCCAGCAGAGAGTGGTGGCAGAACACCGGGGAGCTGTTTTTT.